This entry describes one T cell receptor beta chain. From germline, CDR1 is SGHNT and CDR2 YYREEE (reference sequence). V shed 1 base and J 8 bases; nucleotides not matched to a gene: 5. The CDR3 is 13 residues long. Participants were aged about 18 to 90 years, lived in some 23 US areas, and enrolled virtually. Source study methods: Reference gene primer amplification gave nucleated cell count estimates. Here immunoSEQ multiplex PCR was the method, and the copy in TCRdb shows in-frame clones only, minus some. V and J calls and clone size follow that table, whereas D and trimming were derived from the DNA. The table includes roughly 230,000 clones, about nine tenths detected once. The sample belongs to a study of blood T cell repertoires in COVID-19.

The V gene is TRBV5-4, the J gene TRBJ1-2; 7 nucleotides agree with TRBD1. The TCR sequence derives from a man aged 30-40 years in a cohort exposed to, infected with or recovered from COVID-19 (not recorded which). Material: PBMCs or T cells enriched from blood (not recorded which). The CDR3: CASSLTGVEGYTF. The CDR3 DNA reads TGTGCCAGCAGCTTGACAGGGGTAGAAGGCTACACCTTC.